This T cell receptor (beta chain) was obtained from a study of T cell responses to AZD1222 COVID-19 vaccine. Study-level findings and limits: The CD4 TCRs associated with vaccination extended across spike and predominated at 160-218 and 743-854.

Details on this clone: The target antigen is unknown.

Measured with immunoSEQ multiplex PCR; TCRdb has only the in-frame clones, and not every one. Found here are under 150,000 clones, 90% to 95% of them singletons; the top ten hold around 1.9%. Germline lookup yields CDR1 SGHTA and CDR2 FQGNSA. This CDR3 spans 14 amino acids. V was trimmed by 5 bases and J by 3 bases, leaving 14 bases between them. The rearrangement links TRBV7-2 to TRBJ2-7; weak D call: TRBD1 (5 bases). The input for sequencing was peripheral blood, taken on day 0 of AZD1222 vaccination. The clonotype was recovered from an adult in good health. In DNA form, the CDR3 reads TGTGCCAGCAGCAGTACCGGACAACACTACGAGCAGTACTTC. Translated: CASSSTGQHYEQYF.